A selection of T cell receptor beta chains follows, all from one sample in a study of T cell changes during pregnancy in multiple sclerosis. TCRdb keeps only in-frame clones here, not all; method: immunoSEQ multiplex PCR. The data show about 94,000 clones, roughly 94% seen once. Sequenced here: peripheral blood, sampled in the third trimester of pregnancy. Receptor source: a female donor with multiple sclerosis, enrolled in a pregnancy study. Both conserved end residues are part of each CDR3. The D gene is left open where the match is weak. Clone sizes are given selectively: once, few, many, or a class where the clone is expanded.

abundance: .
j_gene: TRBJ1-3
v_gene: TRBV14
d_gene: TRBD1
CDR3nt: TGTGCCAGCAGCACCCCAGGGGGTCGGGGAACTGGAAACACCATATATTTT
CDR3aa: CASSTPGGRGTGNTIYF

abundance: .
j_gene: TRBJ2-7
v_gene: TRBV5-4
d_gene: .
CDR3nt: TGTGCCAGCAGCGAGCCCCCAGGGCAGGGGGGCTACGAGCAGTACTTC
CDR3aa: CASSEPPGQGGYEQYF

abundance: .
j_gene: TRBJ1-2
v_gene: TRBV11-2
d_gene: TRBD1
CDR3nt: TGTGCCAGCAGCTTAGGTGCAGGGGGCTACTATGGCTACACCTTC
CDR3aa: CASSLGAGGYYGYTF

abundance: .
j_gene: TRBJ1-5
v_gene: TRBV28
d_gene: .
CDR3nt: TGTGCCAGCAGTTTTTTTGGGGGCACTCAGCCCCAGCATTTT
CDR3aa: CASSFFGGTQPQHF

abundance: .
j_gene: TRBJ2-7
v_gene: TRBV5-4
d_gene: TRBD2
CDR3nt: TGTGCCAGCAGCTCAGGGACTAGCGGCTACGAGCAGTACTTC
CDR3aa: CASSSGTSGYEQYF

abundance: .
j_gene: TRBJ2-3
v_gene: TRBV4-3
d_gene: .
CDR3nt: TGCGCCAGCAGCCCCGATGGTAGGACAGTCACAGATACGCAGTATTTT
CDR3aa: CASSPDGRTVTDTQYF

abundance: .
j_gene: TRBJ2-4
v_gene: TRBV6-1
d_gene: .
CDR3nt: TGTGCCACCGTCCCTGAGAGGGAGCAGTACTTC
CDR3aa: CATVPEREQYF

abundance: .
j_gene: TRBJ2-7
v_gene: TRBV7-8
d_gene: .
CDR3nt: TGTGCCAGCAGCTTTTGGCAGGGGATCTCCTACGAGCAGTACTTC
CDR3aa: CASSFWQGISYEQYF

abundance: few
j_gene: TRBJ2-7
v_gene: TRBV19
d_gene: TRBD2
CDR3nt: TGTGCCAGTAGTGCGGGAGCTCCCTACGAGCAGTACTTC
CDR3aa: CASSAGAPYEQYF

abundance: .
j_gene: TRBJ1-2
v_gene: TRBV5-1
d_gene: .
CDR3nt: TGCGCCAGCACCGCCGGGAGGGAGTTAGGCTACACCTTC
CDR3aa: CASTAGRELGYTF

abundance: .
j_gene: TRBJ2-2
v_gene: TRBV27
d_gene: .
CDR3nt: TGTGCCAGCAGTTTGAGGGTGGCCGGGGAGCTGTTTTTT
CDR3aa: CASSLRVAGELFF

abundance: .
j_gene: TRBJ2-2
v_gene: TRBV2
d_gene: TRBD2
CDR3nt: TGTGCCAGCAGTGAACGGGGGCAGTCCAAGCGGGAGGGTCCCGGGGAGCTGTTTTTT
CDR3aa: CASSERGQSKREGPGELFF

abundance: once
j_gene: TRBJ2-2
v_gene: TRBV30
d_gene: TRBD2
CDR3nt: TGTGCCGGGGGGACTAGGAGGGCCGGGGAGCTGTTTTTT
CDR3aa: CAGGTRRAGELFF

abundance: .
j_gene: TRBJ1-2
v_gene: TRBV5-1
d_gene: .
CDR3nt: TGCGCCAGCAGCGGGGACGCGGGATATGGCTACACCTTC
CDR3aa: CASSGDAGYGYTF

abundance: .
j_gene: TRBJ2-2
v_gene: TRBV5-1
d_gene: .
CDR3nt: TGCGCCAGCAGCACCGGACAGAACACCGGGGAGCTGTTTTTT
CDR3aa: CASSTGQNTGELFF

abundance: .
j_gene: TRBJ1-2
v_gene: TRBV29-1
d_gene: .
CDR3nt: TGCAGCGTTGGCGGTGGGCTCACAGGAGGCTACACCTTC
CDR3aa: CSVGGGLTGGYTF

abundance: once
j_gene: TRBJ2-3
v_gene: TRBV13
d_gene: .
CDR3nt: TGTGCCAGCAGCTTAGTATCCGGGGAGGTTGCAGATACGCAGTATTTT
CDR3aa: CASSLVSGEVADTQYF

abundance: .
j_gene: TRBJ2-7
v_gene: TRBV9
d_gene: .
CDR3nt: TGTGCCAGCAGCGTAGATTATGGTAGCTACGAGCAGTACTTC
CDR3aa: CASSVDYGSYEQYF

abundance: .
j_gene: TRBJ2-3
v_gene: TRBV21-1
d_gene: .
CDR3nt: TGTGCCAGCAGTTTAATCGGACTAGCGGGAATAAAGACAGATACGCAGTATTTT
CDR3aa: CASSLIGLAGIKTDTQYF

abundance: .
j_gene: TRBJ1-3
v_gene: TRBV7-6
d_gene: .
CDR3nt: TGTGCCAGCAGCTTTTCCGGGGGAAACACCATATATTTT
CDR3aa: CASSFSGGNTIYF

abundance: .
j_gene: TRBJ2-7
v_gene: TRBV11-2
d_gene: TRBD2
CDR3nt: TGTGCCAGCAGCTTAGGTGTGGGAGGGCCCTACGAGCAGTACTTC
CDR3aa: CASSLGVGGPYEQYF

abundance: .
j_gene: TRBJ1-5
v_gene: TRBV28
d_gene: .
CDR3nt: TGTGCCAGCAGTGACCCTGCAGGGGTCCAGCCCCAGCATTTT
CDR3aa: CASSDPAGVQPQHF

abundance: .
j_gene: TRBJ1-1
v_gene: TRBV18
d_gene: TRBD1
CDR3nt: TGTGCCAGCTCACCCCCGGGACAGGGGTACACTGAAGCTTTCTTT
CDR3aa: CASSPPGQGYTEAFF

abundance: .
j_gene: TRBJ1-1
v_gene: TRBV9
d_gene: .
CDR3nt: TGTGCCAGCAGCGGCGGGGTTAACACTGAAGCTTTCTTT
CDR3aa: CASSGGVNTEAFF

abundance: .
j_gene: TRBJ1-4
v_gene: TRBV2
d_gene: .
CDR3nt: TGTGCCAGCAGTATTAGGACAGCAATAAATGAAAAACTGTTTTTT
CDR3aa: CASSIRTAINEKLFF

abundance: .
j_gene: TRBJ1-3
v_gene: TRBV5-4
d_gene: TRBD1
CDR3nt: TGTGCCAGCAGCTCAACCGGGACAGCTGGAAACACCATATATTTT
CDR3aa: CASSSTGTAGNTIYF

abundance: .
j_gene: TRBJ1-1
v_gene: TRBV7-9
d_gene: .
CDR3nt: TGTGCCAGCACCTCCGGCAGGGGACCGCCGTGGGATGCTGAAGCTTTCTTT
CDR3aa: CASTSGRGPPWDAEAFF

abundance: .
j_gene: TRBJ2-1
v_gene: TRBV30
d_gene: .
CDR3nt: TGTGCCTGGAGTGTAGGTAGCGGTACATACAATGAGCAGTTCTTC
CDR3aa: CAWSVGSGTYNEQFF

abundance: .
j_gene: TRBJ2-3
v_gene: TRBV27
d_gene: TRBD2
CDR3nt: TGTGCCAGCAGGCAACTAGCGACCCAAGTGGCAGATACGCAGTATTTT
CDR3aa: CASRQLATQVADTQYF

abundance: .
j_gene: TRBJ1-1
v_gene: TRBV19
d_gene: TRBD1
CDR3nt: TGTGCCAGTAGTAGGACGACAGGGGGCCTGGGCACTGAAGCTTTCTTT
CDR3aa: CASSRTTGGLGTEAFF

abundance: .
j_gene: TRBJ2-2
v_gene: TRBV5-1
d_gene: .
CDR3nt: TGCGCCAGCAGCTTAGGGAGCCACACCGGGGAGCTGTTTTTT
CDR3aa: CASSLGSHTGELFF

abundance: .
j_gene: TRBJ2-7
v_gene: TRBV5-4
d_gene: TRBD1
CDR3nt: TGTGCCAGCAGCCCGACAGGGCAAACCTACGAGCAGTACTTC
CDR3aa: CASSPTGQTYEQYF

abundance: .
j_gene: TRBJ2-3
v_gene: TRBV15
d_gene: TRBD1
CDR3nt: TGTGCCACCAGCAGAGGACAGGGGGCTTTAGATACGCAGTATTTT
CDR3aa: CATSRGQGALDTQYF

abundance: once
j_gene: TRBJ2-7
v_gene: TRBV19
d_gene: TRBD2
CDR3nt: TGTGCCAGTAGTATAATCCTAGCGGAAGGCCTCTCACCGTACTACTACGAGCAGTACTTC
CDR3aa: CASSIILAEGLSPYYYEQYF

abundance: .
j_gene: TRBJ1-5
v_gene: TRBV5-5
d_gene: .
CDR3nt: TGTGCCAGCAGCTTGGTTCCGGGGGGTAGCAATCAGCCCCAGCATTTT
CDR3aa: CASSLVPGGSNQPQHF

abundance: .
j_gene: TRBJ1-5
v_gene: TRBV19
d_gene: .
CDR3nt: TGCGCCAGTAACGGACGAGTTGGCGGGCATCAGCCCCAGCATTTT
CDR3aa: CASNGRVGGHQPQHF

abundance: .
j_gene: TRBJ1-2
v_gene: TRBV7-6
d_gene: .
CDR3nt: TGTGCCAGCAGCTCTCTCGGGGGGGCTTATGGCTACACCTTC
CDR3aa: CASSSLGGAYGYTF

abundance: .
j_gene: TRBJ2-1
v_gene: TRBV11-3
d_gene: TRBD2
CDR3nt: TGTGCCAGCAGCTTCGCTGGGAGGGTGGCCTACAATGAGCAGTTCTTC
CDR3aa: CASSFAGRVAYNEQFF

abundance: .
j_gene: TRBJ1-4
v_gene: TRBV7-2
d_gene: .
CDR3nt: TGTGCCAGCACTGCGGGGGTTGCAACTAATGAAAAACTGTTTTTT
CDR3aa: CASTAGVATNEKLFF

abundance: .
j_gene: TRBJ1-3
v_gene: TRBV19
d_gene: .
CDR3nt: TGTGCCAGTAGCGTTCTCCCAGGATCTGGAAACACCATATATTTT
CDR3aa: CASSVLPGSGNTIYF

abundance: .
j_gene: TRBJ2-1
v_gene: TRBV18
d_gene: .
CDR3nt: TGTGCCAGCTCACCAGATACGGGTCCCCCTTACAATGAGCAGTTCTTC
CDR3aa: CASSPDTGPPYNEQFF

abundance: .
j_gene: TRBJ2-7
v_gene: TRBV30
d_gene: .
CDR3nt: TGTGCCTGGCAGCCGGAGACCGCCTACGAGCAGTACTTC
CDR3aa: CAWQPETAYEQYF

abundance: once
j_gene: TRBJ1-1
v_gene: TRBV5-1
d_gene: .
CDR3nt: TGCGCCAGCAGCTTGCCAGGCAGGGACACTGAAGCTTTCTTT
CDR3aa: CASSLPGRDTEAFF

abundance: .
j_gene: TRBJ1-5
v_gene: TRBV18
d_gene: .
CDR3nt: TGTGCCAGCTCACCACAGGGGAACATAAATCAGCCCCAGCATTTT
CDR3aa: CASSPQGNINQPQHF

abundance: .
j_gene: TRBJ1-2
v_gene: TRBV19
d_gene: .
CDR3nt: TGTGCCAGTAGTGCGGCAGCTAACTATGGCTACACCTTC
CDR3aa: CASSAAANYGYTF

abundance: few
j_gene: TRBJ1-2
v_gene: TRBV28
d_gene: TRBD1
CDR3nt: TGTGCCAGCAGTTCCCAAACTACCGGGACAGGGAGCTATGGCTACACCTTC
CDR3aa: CASSSQTTGTGSYGYTF

abundance: .
j_gene: TRBJ2-1
v_gene: TRBV5-6
d_gene: .
CDR3nt: TGTGCCAGCAGCCGAGACACAGGGATCGGTGAGCAGTTCTTC
CDR3aa: CASSRDTGIGEQFF

abundance: once
j_gene: TRBJ2-7
v_gene: TRBV5-4
d_gene: .
CDR3nt: TGTGCCAGCAGCTTTTCGCGCAGCGACTACGAGCAGTACTTC
CDR3aa: CASSFSRSDYEQYF

abundance: .
j_gene: TRBJ2-5
v_gene: TRBV7-9
d_gene: .
CDR3nt: TGTGCCAGCAGCCCGCTATCGGGAGAGACCCAGTACTTC
CDR3aa: CASSPLSGETQYF

abundance: .
j_gene: TRBJ2-1
v_gene: TRBV7-6
d_gene: TRBD2
CDR3nt: TGTGCCAGCAGCTTTTCCCCATTGGGGGGGACTGAGCAGTTCTTC
CDR3aa: CASSFSPLGGTEQFF

abundance: .
j_gene: TRBJ1-1
v_gene: TRBV7-6
d_gene: TRBD1
CDR3nt: TGTGCCAGCAGCTATATCTACAGGGGTTCCACTGAAGCTTTCTTT
CDR3aa: CASSYIYRGSTEAFF

abundance: .
j_gene: TRBJ2-1
v_gene: TRBV27
d_gene: TRBD2
CDR3nt: TGTGCCAGCAGTCAAGCGGGAGGGCCCTACAATGAGCAGTTCTTC
CDR3aa: CASSQAGGPYNEQFF